This T cell receptor (beta chain) was obtained from a study of shared clonotypes between healthy human individuals. Clones were read by immunoSEQ multiplex PCR, and TCRdb kept only the in-frame ones, dropping some. The table lists 400,000 to 500,000 clones, 76% of them singletons, with roughly 13% in the top ten. Genomic DNA of unsorted samples came from tens of millions of PBMCs. The sequence was collected from a woman aged 40-49 years in good health. Some clones in this sample may be carry-over from other donors' samples. Sample: PBMCs.

CDR3 sequence reads: CASSQDGDNEQFF. The CDR3 DNA follows: TGTGCCAGCAGCCAAGATGGGGACAATGAGCAGTTCTTC. The chain employs TRBV4-2 and TRBJ2-1; D remains unclear. Germline V gives CDR1 LGHNA, CDR2 YNFKEQ. The CDR3 has 13 amino acids. V was shortened by 0 bases and J by 5 bases, with 5 bases between the two germline ends.